These 17 T cell receptor beta chains came from one sample sequenced in a study of T-cell memory formation after mild COVID-19. TCRdb itself ran the 5' RACE reads through MiXCR, one entry per CDR3 protein. The sample records about 350,000 distinct CDR3 sequences, approximately 15% being singletons. Source material: PBMCs or a T cell subset sorted from them (not recorded which). Receptors originate from a man aged 18 to 30 who had mild COVID-19 (a few samples of this study predate the infection). Cell type and time point are not known.

This clonotype came up a few times. The V and J genes are TRBV5-1 and TRBJ2-1; D remains unclear. The germline V and J ends were trimmed by 4 bases and 0 bases, with 14 bases remaining between them. Germline V lookup: CDR1 SGHRS, CDR2 YFSETQ. The CDR3 spans 16 residues. CDR3 sequence reads: CASSPKDQSSYNEQFF. As DNA, the CDR3 is TGCGCCAGCAGCCCAAAGGACCAGAGCTCCTACAATGAGCAGTTCTTC. Drawing the rest from reference TRBV5-1 and TRBJ2-1, the complete variable domain is KAGVTQTPRYLIKTRGQQVTLSCSPISGHRSVSWYQQTPGQGLQFLFEYFSETQRNKGNFPGRFSGRQFSNSRSEMNVSTLELGDSALYLCASSPKDQSSYNEQFFGPGTRLTVL.

This clonotype appeared a few times. The chain carries TRBV7-2 and TRBJ1-6; 10 bases line up with TRBD1. Germline assignment: CDR1 SGHTA and CDR2 FQGNSA. The CDR3 has 15 amino acids. V lost 4 bases, J lost 13 bases, and 10 bases stayed unmatched. CDR3: CASSSGRDRGFPLHF. The CDR3 region has the DNA TGTGCCAGCAGCTCTGGCCGGGACAGGGGATTCCCCCTCCACTTT.

This clonotype was found a few times. The chain couples TRBV7-3 to TRBJ1-6; tentative D call: TRBD1 (5 bases). Germline V gene data show CDR1 as SGHTA and CDR2 as FQGTGA. This CDR3 is built from 15 residues. The germline V and J ends were trimmed by 3 bases and 10 bases, with 16 bases remaining between them. In nucleotides, the CDR3 is TGTGCCAGCAGCTTTTTCGGGCAGGGAAACTCACCCCTCCACTTT. Its protein product is CASSFFGQGNSPLHF.

V and J are TRBV11-2 and TRBJ2-3; 9 nucleotides align to TRBD2. CDR1 and CDR2 from the germline V gene are SGHAT and FQNNGV. This CDR3 is built from 16 residues. Trimming cost V 4 bases and J 5 bases; bases outside gene matches: 10. This CDR3 is CASSSPPAGGRDTQYF. CDR3 sequence (DNA): TGTGCCAGCAGCTCCCCCCCGGCGGGGGGGCGAGATACGCAGTATTTT. Using reference TRBV11-2 and TRBJ2-3 for the parts outside the CDR3, the full variable domain is EAGVAQSPRYKIIEKRQSVAFWCNPISGHATLYWYQQILGQGPKLLIQFQNNGVVDDSQLPKDRFSAERLKGVDSTLKIQPAKLEDSAVYLCASSSPPAGGRDTQYFGPGTRLTVL.

This clonotype was picked up one time. The V gene is TRBV6-5, the J gene TRBJ1-3; D is undetermined. Trimming left V 5 bases short and J 0 bases short, with 11 bases between. In germline, CDR1 is MNHEY, CDR2 SVGAGI. This CDR3 has 15 amino acids. CDR3: CASSVVTASGNTIYF. CDR3 coding DNA: TGTGCCAGCAGTGTCGTGACGGCCTCTGGAAACACCATATATTTT.

This clonotype was seen a few times. At one boundary the junction diverges from the germline segment, which might be a read error. V usage is TRBV14 and J usage is TRBJ1-2, with D tentatively TRBD1 (6 bases). Germline lookup yields CDR1 SGHDN and CDR2 FVKESK. The CDR3 sequence is 13 residues long. CDR3 amino acids: CASSQVLLGQASF. DNA for the CDR3: TGTGCCAGCAGCCAAGTACTTCTGGGACAAGCATCCTTC.

This chain joins TRBV29-1 and TRBJ2-1; 9 nucleotides match TRBD1. Germline V lookup: CDR1 SQVTM, CDR2 ANQGSEA. This CDR3 is 13 amino acids long. The junction had 4 bases not matched to a gene; V was cut back by 4 bases and J by 6 bases. Here the CDR3 reads CSVGGTGSNEQFF. CDR3 bases: TGCAGCGTTGGCGGGACAGGGAGCAATGAGCAGTTCTTC.

There are a few counts of this clonotype. The chain links TRBV4-1 to TRBJ1-2; 10 bases agree with TRBD1. The CDR3 is 18 amino acids. Germline V gene sequence: CDR1 MGHRA, CDR2 YSYEKL. The junction had 10 bases not matched to a gene; V was cut back by 1 base and J by 2 bases. The CDR3 region has the DNA TGCGCCAGCAGCCAAGTAGGCCCGGGACAGGGGTCAAACTATGGCTACACCTTC. This gives the protein CASSQVGPGQGSNYGYTF.

The chain recombines TRBV4-2 with TRBJ1-4; tentatively, D is TRBD1 (6 bases). V was clipped by 4 bases and J by 8 bases, with 17 bases between them. Looked up from germline, CDR1 is LGHNA and CDR2 is YNFKEQ. This CDR3 spans 15 amino acids. In DNA form, the CDR3 reads TGTGCCAGCAGCCTAGAAGCAGACAGGAACGAAAAACTGTTTTTT. It codes for CASSLEADRNEKLFF.

V and J are TRBV28 and TRBJ2-5, with D hard to call. Germline V gene lookup returns CDR1 MDHEN and CDR2 SYDVKM. The CDR3 loop spans 14 amino acids. Trimming stripped 7 bases from V and 4 bases from J, with 16 bases between. CDR3 loop: CASTARTGGETQYF. DNA of the CDR3: TGTGCCAGCACGGCCCGGACCGGCGGAGAGACCCAGTACTTC.

This clonotype has a handful of counts. The chain has TRBV15 and TRBJ2-7; D is unclear. Germline CDR1 is LNHNV and CDR2 is YYDKDF (reference sequence). V dropped 5 bases and J dropped 0 bases, with 8 bases sitting between them. This CDR3 spans 13 amino acids. The DNA of the CDR3 is TGTGCCACCAGCTCCGCTCCCTCCTACGAGCAGTACTTC. This translates into CATSSAPSYEQYF.

In this sample, this clonotype turned up a few times. One end of the junction does not line up with germline, which may come from a read error. The CDR3 region has the DNA TGTGCCAGCAGTTTTCAAGTAACTAGCCCCCCGGACTTC. Its translation is CASSFQVTSPPDF. This chain joins TRBV12-3 or TRBV12-4 and TRBJ2-4; the D gene is possibly TRBD2 (6 bases). The CDR3 is made up of 13 amino acids.

The J gene is TRBJ1-5, the V gene TRBV12-3 or TRBV12-4, with unresolved D. Trimming stripped 2 bases from V and 3 bases from J, with 8 bases between. The CDR3 length is 14 residues. The CDR3 reads CASSLRHANQPQHF. DNA of the CDR3: TGTGCCAGCAGTTTACGACACGCCAATCAGCCCCAGCATTTT.

This clonotype has just a few counts. The gene calls are TRBV7-2 and TRBJ2-1, with a weak D call TRBD2 (5 bases). The V gene lost 1 base and the J gene lost 9 bases, with 16 bases spanning the gap. This CDR3 has 15 amino acids. Germline loops: CDR1 SGHTA, CDR2 FQGNSA. This chain's CDR3 is CASSLEAAGWGEQFF. CDR3 bases: TGTGCCAGCAGCTTAGAAGCGGCCGGTTGGGGTGAGCAGTTCTTC.

This sequence joins TRBV4-3 and TRBJ2-2, with a possible D match to TRBD1 (6 bases). Germline V gene sequence: CDR1 LGHNA, CDR2 YSLEER. The CDR3 sequence is 15 residues long. The ends were cut back, 0 bases at V and 4 bases at J, with 9 bases in the middle. Here the CDR3 DNA reads TGCGCCAGCAGCCAAGATCGCAGGGGCACCGGGGAGCTGTTTTTT. Translating it yields CASSQDRRGTGELFF.

A few counts support this clonotype. This chain joins TRBV28 and TRBJ1-4; perhaps TRBD1 as D (6 bases). Trimming stripped 11 bases from V and 10 bases from J, with 14 bases between. The CDR3 has 11 residues. Germline V CDR1 and CDR2: MDHEN, SYDVKM. Here the CDR3 DNA reads TGTGCCTCCCAGGGACAACGAAAACTGTTTTTT. Its translation: CASQGQRKLFF. Full variable domain (rest looked up from reference TRBV28 and TRBJ1-4): DVKVTQSSRYLVKRTGEKVFLECVQDMDHENMFWYRQDPGLGLRLIYFSYDVKMKEKGDIPEGYSVSREKKERFSLILESASTNQTSMYLCASQGQRKLFFGSGTQLSVL.

This clonotype was detected only a few times. This chain links TRBV20-1 with TRBJ2-1; 9 bases line up with TRBD2. Germline values: CDR1 DFQATT, CDR2 SNEGSKA (reference sequence). J was trimmed by 5 bases and V by 1 base; bases with no gene match: 3. This CDR3 has 14 amino acids. Here the CDR3 reads CSARASGANNEQFF. CDR3 sequence (DNA): TGCAGTGCTAGAGCTAGCGGGGCGAACAATGAGCAGTTCTTC.